This T cell receptor beta chain emerged from a study of identical twins (dated by TCRdb to the mid-2010s). Describing the broader study: To test whether fetal clonotypes persist, the study used deep sequencing on TCR alpha and beta repertoires from monozygotic twins, unrelated adults of various ages, and cord blood. To rule out contamination, the twin experiments were replicated at different times with different library preparation protocols. The full study reports these points: Invariant T cells such as MAIT and iNKT could partly confound zero-insertion analyses, though diverse VJ usage argued against this for most clonotypes. Because the same donors could not be followed over many years, conclusions were based on cross-sectional statistical analysis. Compared with coincidental sharing between unrelated individuals, out-of-frame TCR alpha sequences shared between twins showed an excess of sequences with low generation probability. Excess twin sharing in beta out-of-frame sequences was weaker because fewer shared sequences lowered the signal-to-noise ratio. In monozygotic twins, recombination models systematically underestimated out-of-frame TCR alpha sharing, but the models matched the sharing seen between unrelated individuals. Abundant cord blood beta clonotypes carried fewer insertions; young adult naive repertoires showed a weaker similar trend, while memory repertoires showed none.

Every donor in the study was a healthy Caucasian. Three pairs of female monozygotic twins, all aged about 18 to 30 years, were included in the twin cohort. Peripheral blood mononuclear cells were the source from which RNA for the TCR libraries was isolated. CDR1 and CDR2, per the germline V gene, are SGHTA and FQGNSA. Reading from cysteine to phenylalanine, the CDR3 counts 14 amino acids. The kept DNA is CDR3 alone, 42 bases in frame from the first base. The junction carries 11 bases between V and J, which are trimmed by 3 bases and 3 bases respectively. Library preparation used 5' RACE. The instrument was an Illumina HiSeq 2000. Template switching added a universal primer binding site, and the final cDNA carried a unique molecular identifier that allowed TCR cDNA molecules to be counted accurately. Specific primers in the conserved constant-segment region were used to synthesize first-strand cDNA for TCR alpha and beta chains. To control for contamination, every cDNA library was double barcoded, receiving both a SMART-Mk sample barcode and Illumina barcodes. TruSeq adapter sequences along with Illumina sample barcodes were introduced in two successive PCR steps. TCR alpha and beta cDNA libraries were sequenced on the Illumina HiSeq platform with custom primers. Turning to the authors' computational methods: MiGEC processed the raw reads to extract unique molecular identifiers, while MiXCR was used to determine the CDR3 positions. For each individual, recombination models were inferred using an EM algorithm with the repgenHMM and IGoR tools. The tcR package in R was used for shared clonotype analysis, with sharing normalized by the product of cloneset sizes. To study raw recombination free of thymic and clonal selection effects, out-of-frame nonproductive sequences were analyzed. TCRdb cleaned the public reads at Q25 with fastp, built clones with MiXCR and kept in-frame beta chains. Every entry covers one CDR3 protein and lists the most common genes and DNA from its rows. TCRdb's processing, not the study's, gives the V and J calls here. The sample data list about 660,000 distinct CDR3 sequences, and more than 6.5% of these were observed just once. Around 0.98% of the sample belongs to the ten largest clones.

With respect to this clonotype: No cognate antigen has been identified for it. No much larger clone exists at a distance of one base, and base qualities are not known.

The sample was also reused in another study, on yellow fever vaccine responses in identical twins. Looking at the second paper: According to the authors, in identical twins the way T cells responded to vaccination appeared partly convergent and partly personalized. Focusing on identical twins, the study followed the T cell clones that responded to the vaccine, and did so with precision.

This TCR came from a woman between 18 and 29 years old in good health. Recombination linked TRBV7-2 to TRBJ2-5; the D segment could be TRBD1, given 5 matching bases. Sequenced material: PBMCs. Here the CDR3 is given as CASSFGRVKETQYF. The nucleotide sequence is given as TGTGCCAGCAGCTTCGGCAGGGTTAAAGAGACCCAGTACTTC.